These 10 T cell receptor beta chains were all obtained from the same sample, sequenced in a study of T cell responses to AZD1222 COVID-19 vaccine. Assay used: immunoSEQ multiplex PCR; TCRdb lists only in-frame clones, some missing. Of approximately 60,000 clones listed, over 70% are singletons. Sequenced here: peripheral blood, sampled on day 0 of AZD1222 vaccination. Receptors originate from an adult in good health.

The J gene is TRBJ1-1, the V gene TRBV4-3, with D unresolved. There are 16 residues in the CDR3. CDR1 is LGHNA and CDR2 is YSLEER in the germline V gene. V was trimmed by 4 bases and J by 1 base, leaving 16 bases between them. CDR3 in amino acids: CASSRQAGAPNTEAFF. DNA of the CDR3: TGCGCCAGCAGCCGTCAGGCTGGAGCGCCGAACACTGAAGCTTTCTTT.

The genes are TRBV11-2 and TRBJ1-6; 7 bases align to TRBD1. From germline, CDR1 is SGHAT and CDR2 FQNNGV. The CDR3 is made up of 14 amino acids. After removal of 5 bases from V and 14 bases from J, the junction contained 12 bases not matched to a gene. CDR3 sequence: CASSPDGTVRSLHF. The CDR3 coding sequence is TGTGCCAGCAGCCCGGACGGGACAGTCCGCTCCCTCCACTTT.

The CDR3: CASSYRNTGELFF. CDR3 nucleotide sequence: TGTGCCAGCAGCTACCGAAACACCGGGGAGCTGTTTTTT. This sequence joins TRBV9 and TRBJ2-2; D is unclear. The CDR3 runs 13 residues. In germline, CDR1 is SGDLS, CDR2 YYNGEE. Between the trimmed V and J ends, which lost 4 bases and 2 bases, there was a span of 6 bases.

V usage is TRBV9 and J usage is TRBJ1-2; perhaps TRBD1 as D (6 bases). Germline V CDR1 and CDR2: SGDLS, YYNGEE. CDR3 length: 15 amino acids. With 4 bases removed from V and 4 bases from J, the gap between germline ends came to 17 bases. CDR3 residues: CASSKDSQALYGYTF. Here the CDR3 DNA reads TGTGCCAGCAGCAAGGACAGCCAAGCTCTCTATGGCTACACCTTC.

The V call is TRBV18, the J call TRBJ1-1; TRBD1 matches 7 bases. Trimming removed 6 bases from V and 6 bases from J; junction bases left unmatched: 19. Germline CDR1 and CDR2: KGHSH and LQKENI. The CDR3 runs 17 residues. The CDR3 protein is CASSPQGPGQPGAEAFF. The CDR3 DNA follows: TGTGCCAGCTCCCCCCAAGGCCCGGGACAGCCAGGAGCTGAAGCTTTCTTT.

The V call is TRBV7-8, the J call TRBJ2-7; 9 bases line up with TRBD2. This CDR3 region has 15 residues. The junction had 4 bases not matched to a gene; V was cut back by 4 bases and J by 0 bases. Germline values: CDR1 SGHVS, CDR2 FQNEAQ. CDR3: CASSYERGASYEQYF. CDR3 coding DNA: TGTGCCAGCAGCTACGAGCGGGGGGCCTCCTACGAGCAGTACTTC. Variable domain in full (rest from reference TRBV7-8 and TRBJ2-7): GAGVSQSPRYKVAKRGQDVALRCDPISGHVSLFWYQQALGQGPEFLTYFQNEAQLDKSGLPSDRFFAERPEGSVSTLKIQRTQQEDSAVYLCASSYERGASYEQYFGPGTRLTVT.

The V call is TRBV28, the J call TRBJ1-1; 8 bases line up with TRBD1. The V and J ends lost 4 bases and 5 bases, in that order; junction bases with no gene match: 12. CDR1 is MDHEN and CDR2 is SYDVKM in the germline V gene. The CDR3 runs 16 residues. This CDR3 reads CASSSHPTGGKTEAFF. The CDR3 DNA reads TGTGCCAGCAGTTCTCACCCAACAGGGGGAAAAACTGAAGCTTTCTTT.

The V and J genes are TRBV5-6 and TRBJ1-3; D perhaps matches TRBD1 (5 bases). CDR3 length equals 15 residues. Germline V gives CDR1 SGHDT, CDR2 YYEEEE. Between the trimmed V and J ends, which lost 4 bases and 0 bases, there was a span of 11 bases. The CDR3 region has the DNA TGTGCCAGCAGCCCCGGGACTCGCTCTGGAAACACCATATATTTT. This gives the protein CASSPGTRSGNTIYF. The complete variable domain, with remaining parts taken from reference TRBV5-6 and TRBJ1-3, reads DAGVTQSPTHLIKTRGQQVTLRCSPKSGHDTVSWYQQALGQGPQFIFQYYEEEERQRGNFPDRFSGHQFPNYSSELNVNALLLGDSALYLCASSPGTRSGNTIYFGEGSWLTVV.

This clone was found a few times. The chain links TRBV12-5 to TRBJ1-1; D perhaps matches TRBD1 (5 bases). Germline assignment: CDR1 LGHNT and CDR2 FRNRAP. The CDR3 consists of 17 residues. V lost 7 bases to trimming and J lost 0 bases, with 21 bases between them. Written as DNA, the CDR3 is TGTGCTAGTGCCACCGGGACCTTGGGGTTTGTGAACACTGAAGCTTTCTTT. Encoded protein: CASATGTLGFVNTEAFF.

This chain links TRBV9 with TRBJ2-1, with D perhaps TRBD1 or TRBD2 (5 bases each). The germline V and J ends were trimmed by 0 bases and 9 bases, with 13 bases remaining between them. The germline V gene has CDR1 SGDLS and CDR2 YYNGEE. The CDR3 spans 14 residues. This CDR3 reads CASSVVVGVGEQFF. DNA for the CDR3: TGTGCCAGCAGCGTAGTAGTGGGGGTGGGTGAGCAGTTCTTC.